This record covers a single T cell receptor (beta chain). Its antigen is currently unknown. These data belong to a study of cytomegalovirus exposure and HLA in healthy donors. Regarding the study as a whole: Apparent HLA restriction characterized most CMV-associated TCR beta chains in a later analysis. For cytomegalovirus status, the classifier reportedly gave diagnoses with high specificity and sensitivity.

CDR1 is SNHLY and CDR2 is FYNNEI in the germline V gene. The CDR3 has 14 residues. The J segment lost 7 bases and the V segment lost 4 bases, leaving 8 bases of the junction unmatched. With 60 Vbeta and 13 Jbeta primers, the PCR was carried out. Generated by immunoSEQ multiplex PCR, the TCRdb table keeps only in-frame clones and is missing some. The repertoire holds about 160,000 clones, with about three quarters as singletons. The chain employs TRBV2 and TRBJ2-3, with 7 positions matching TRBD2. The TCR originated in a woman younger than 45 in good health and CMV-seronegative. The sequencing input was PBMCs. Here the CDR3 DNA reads TGTGCCAGCAGTGCCGAGACTAGCAGCCATACGCAGTATTTT. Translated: CASSAETSSHTQYF. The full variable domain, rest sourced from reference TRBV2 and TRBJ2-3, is EPEVTQTPSHQVTQMGQEVILRCVPISNHLYFYWYRQILGQKVEFLVSFYNNEISEKSEIFDDQFSVERPDGSNFTLKIRSTKLEDSAMYFCASSAETSSHTQYFGPGTRLTVL.